The rows below give T cell receptor beta chains drawn from one sample of a study of blood T cell repertoires in COVID-19. Clones were sequenced by immunoSEQ multiplex PCR, and TCRdb holds only the in-frame ones, with some missing. Of 150,000 to 200,000 clones listed, over 80% are singletons. The material sequenced was PBMCs or T cells enriched from blood (not recorded which). The source of these receptors is a woman in her sixties or seventies who had recovered from COVID-19. Both conserved end residues are part of each CDR3. D genes are given only for firm matches. The listing skips clone size in some rows; elsewhere it reads once, few, many or a size class.

D gene	J gene	CDR3 length	V gene	clone size	CDR3 protein	CDR3 DNA
TRBD1	TRBJ1-1	15	TRBV3-1/TRBV3-2	NA	CASSAQGVGNTEAFF	TGTGCCAGCAGCGCGCAGGGGGTGGGGAACACTGAAGCTTTCTTT
TRBD2	TRBJ2-4	14	TRBV18	NA	CASSPPTSLNIQYF	TGTGCCAGCTCACCACCGACTAGCTTAAACATTCAGTACTTC
NA	TRBJ1-1	16	TRBV5-1	once	CASSLMGGTVNTEAFF	TGCGCCAGCAGCTTGATGGGGGGGACGGTGAACACTGAAGCTTTCTTT
TRBD2	TRBJ2-7	15	TRBV4-1	NA	CASSYGTSGTYEQYF	TGCGCCAGCAGCTACGGGACTAGCGGGACCTACGAGCAGTACTTC
NA	TRBJ1-2	15	TRBV11-2	NA	CASSPSQGPNYGYTF	TGTGCCAGCAGCCCCTCACAGGGACCTAACTATGGCTACACCTTC
NA	TRBJ2-2	17	TRBV5-8	once	CASSHRAGSGVPGELFF	TGTGCCAGCAGCCACCGAGCCGGGTCAGGGGTTCCCGGGGAGCTGTTTTTT
NA	TRBJ2-2	13	TRBV12-3/TRBV12-4	NA	CASSFAATGELFF	TGTGCCAGCAGTTTTGCGGCAACCGGGGAGCTGTTTTTT
NA	TRBJ2-3	14	TRBV7-7	NA	CASSYLGSTDTQYF	TGTGCCAGCAGCTACCTAGGAAGCACAGATACGCAGTATTTT
TRBD2	TRBJ2-7	17	TRBV12-5	NA	CASGWIWGIGRDYEQYF	TGTGCTAGTGGCTGGATATGGGGGATTGGGAGGGACTACGAGCAGTACTTC
TRBD1	TRBJ2-1	12	TRBV2	once	CASSVNQGAQFF	TGTGCCAGCAGTGTAAACCAGGGGGCCCAGTTCTTC
NA	TRBJ1-5	18	TRBV3-1/TRBV3-2	NA	CASSARGKGWGRNQPQHF	TGTGCCAGCAGCGCCCGGGGGAAGGGGTGGGGTAGGAACCAGCCCCAGCATTTT
TRBD1	TRBJ1-1	14	TRBV6-5	NA	CASTLRQGGTEAFF	TGTGCCAGCACCTTACGACAGGGGGGGACTGAAGCTTTCTTT
TRBD1	TRBJ1-5	15	TRBV2	NA	CASRLGQGIFQPQHF	TGTGCCAGCAGATTGGGACAGGGTATTTTTCAGCCCCAGCATTTT
TRBD1	TRBJ1-1	14	TRBV30	NA	CAMDRDRGITEAFF	TGTGCCATGGACCGGGACAGGGGAATCACTGAAGCTTTCTTT
NA	TRBJ1-2	15	TRBV6-2/TRBV6-3	NA	CASSYTGGRRYGYTF	TGTGCCAGCAGTTACACGGGGGGACGGAGGTATGGCTACACCTTC
TRBD2	TRBJ2-3	17	TRBV2	NA	CASRRGRGLAETDTQYF	TGTGCCAGCCGTCGCGGCCGTGGACTAGCGGAAACAGATACGCAGTATTTT
NA	TRBJ2-7	11	TRBV6-5	NA	CASSSASEQYF	TGTGCCAGCAGTTCCGCTAGTGAGCAGTACTTC
NA	TRBJ2-2	17	TRBV27	NA	CASSPGAGETWGGELFF	TGTGCCAGCAGTCCAGGGGCGGGAGAAACCTGGGGCGGGGAGCTGTTTTTT
TRBD1	TRBJ1-5	15	TRBV24-1	NA	CATSDSGTGNQPQHF	TGTGCCACCAGTGATTCCGGGACAGGCAATCAGCCCCAGCATTTT
TRBD1	TRBJ2-1	14	TRBV7-2	few	CASSPGQGSVEQFF	TGTGCCAGCAGTCCGGGACAGGGTTCTGTGGAGCAGTTCTTC
TRBD1	TRBJ1-6	16	TRBV13	NA	CASSETGSSYNSPLHF	TGTGCCAGCAGCGAGACAGGGAGCTCCTATAATTCACCCCTCCACTTT
NA	TRBJ1-1	13	TRBV5-4	NA	CASAAYGNTEAFF	TGTGCCAGCGCCGCCTATGGGAACACTGAAGCTTTCTTT
TRBD1	TRBJ1-4	13	TRBV30	NA	CAWYRGPGEKLFF	TGTGCCTGGTACAGGGGGCCTGGTGAAAAACTGTTTTTT
NA	TRBJ1-1	14	TRBV19	NA	CASSSLTGNTEAFF	TGTGCCAGTAGTAGCCTTACAGGGAACACTGAAGCTTTCTTT
TRBD1	TRBJ1-4	15	TRBV6-5	NA	CASSARDRGREKLFF	TGTGCCAGCAGCGCCCGGGACAGGGGGAGAGAAAAACTGTTTTTT
NA	TRBJ1-1	13	TRBV29-1	once	CSVLGKGDTEAFF	TGCAGCGTTTTAGGAAAGGGGGACACTGAAGCTTTCTTT
TRBD1	TRBJ1-2	14	TRBV29-1	NA	CSASAFGTGYGYTF	TGCAGCGCGTCCGCCTTCGGGACAGGCTATGGCTACACCTTC
NA	TRBJ1-3	17	TRBV9	NA	CASSLWALDDSGNTIYF	TGTGCCAGCAGCCTCTGGGCCTTGGATGACTCTGGAAACACCATATATTTT
NA	TRBJ1-1	17	TRBV5-6	NA	CASSYGHVYDASTEAFF	TGTGCCAGCAGCTATGGACATGTTTACGACGCGAGCACTGAAGCTTTCTTT
NA	TRBJ1-6	17	TRBV5-1	NA	CASSLMMRPFYNSPLHF	TGCGCCAGCAGCTTGATGATGCGGCCCTTCTATAATTCACCCCTCCACTTT
NA	TRBJ2-2	14	TRBV5-1	NA	CASAWWVQTGELFF	TGCGCCAGCGCGTGGTGGGTACAGACCGGGGAGCTGTTTTTT
TRBD2	TRBJ2-7	15	TRBV5-1	NA	CASSLKTSGRREQYF	TGCGCCAGCAGCTTAAAGACTAGCGGGCGAAGGGAGCAGTACTTC
NA	TRBJ2-3	13	TRBV2	NA	CASRGWVADTQYF	TGTGCCAGCCGGGGGTGGGTAGCAGATACGCAGTATTTT
NA	TRBJ1-1	14	TRBV2	NA	CASSEAPQNTEAFF	TGTGCCAGCAGTGAGGCCCCCCAGAACACTGAAGCTTTCTTT
NA	TRBJ1-2	14	TRBV7-2	NA	CASSLGGPSYGYTF	TGTGCCAGCAGCTTAGGAGGGCCTTCCTATGGCTACACCTTC